The rows below give T cell receptor beta chains drawn from one sample of a study of T cell repertoires in cytomegalovirus infection. TCRdb ran MiXCR on the reads and lists one entry per CDR3 protein. The sample lists some 100,000 distinct CDR3 sequences, around 22% occurring once. The material sequenced was CD8+ T cells from PBMCs. Source of these receptors: a human donor in good health (CMV status not recorded). Some clones in this sample may be carry-over from other donors' samples. CDR3s include the opening cysteine and the closing phenylalanine or tryptophan. A D gene is named only where the DNA matches it firmly. Clone size, where shown, is once, few, many, or a class for clones that have expanded.

TRBV7-3,TRBJ2-2,many,NA,CASSLSGSTGELFF,TGTGCCAGCAGCTTATCAGGGTCCACCGGGGAGCTGTTTTTT
TRBV4-3,TRBJ1-1,NA,NA,CASSQTTGRNTEAFF,TGCGCCAGCAGCCAGACGACAGGCCGCAACACTGAAGCTTTCTTT
TRBV28,TRBJ2-5,NA,TRBD2,CASSSLGGLADQETQYF,TGTGCCAGCAGTTCTCTGGGGGGACTAGCGGATCAAGAGACCCAGTACTTC
TRBV7-2,TRBJ2-7,many,TRBD2,CASSFLAGDQFEQYF,TGTGCCAGCAGCTTCCTCGCGGGGGACCAGTTTGAGCAGTACTTC
TRBV7-2,TRBJ2-5,many,NA,CASSSAPGETQYF,TGTGCCAGCAGCTCGGCCCCGGGGGAGACCCAGTACTTC
TRBV25-1,TRBJ2-2,few,NA,CASSLGATHTGELFF,TGTGCCAGCAGTTTGGGGGCAACTCACACCGGGGAGCTGTTTTTT
TRBV14,TRBJ2-1,NA,TRBD2,CASSQVGTNYNEQFF,TGTGCCAGCAGCCAAGTGGGGACTAACTACAATGAGCAGTTCTTC
TRBV5-4,TRBJ2-6,few,NA,CASSLGLGGSGANVLTF,TGTGCCAGCAGCTTGGGGCTGGGGGGCTCTGGGGCCAACGTCCTGACTTTC
TRBV7-8,TRBJ2-3,NA,NA,CASSLEVADTQYF,TGTGCCAGCAGCTTAGAAGTGGCAGATACGCAGTATTTT
TRBV7-8,TRBJ2-7,NA,TRBD1,CASSLGQGVAYEQYF,TGTGCCAGCAGCTTAGGACAGGGGGTGGCTTACGAGCAGTACTTC
TRBV28,TRBJ1-1,few,NA,CASSFDGMNTEAFF,TGTGCCAGCAGTTTCGACGGGATGAACACTGAAGCTTTCTTT
TRBV12-5,TRBJ2-4,NA,TRBD1,CASGPTGVRDIQYF,TGTGCTAGTGGTCCTACAGGGGTGAGAGACATTCAGTACTTC
TRBV14,TRBJ1-3,few,TRBD1,CASSQESGGAEGNTIYF,TGTGCCAGCAGCCAAGAGTCAGGGGGCGCGGAAGGAAACACCATATATTTT
TRBV11-2,TRBJ2-7,many,NA,CASSLEPGTYEQYF,TGTGCCAGCAGCTTAGAGCCGGGAACCTACGAGCAGTACTTC
TRBV5-8,TRBJ2-7,many,TRBD2,CASSYKTTASGSYEQYF,TGTGCCAGCAGTTATAAAACCACCGCTAGCGGTTCCTACGAGCAGTACTTC
TRBV11-2,TRBJ2-5,NA,NA,CASSSTPGETQYF,TGTGCCAGCAGCTCCACCCCGGGAGAGACCCAGTACTTC
TRBV13,TRBJ2-2,NA,TRBD2,CASSQTSGLNTGELFF,TGTGCCAGCAGTCAGACTAGCGGCTTAAACACCGGGGAGCTGTTTTTT
TRBV6-8,TRBJ2-1,once,TRBD2,CASNSGSGGSSYNEQFF,TGTGCCAGCAACTCCGGTAGCGGGGGTAGCTCCTACAATGAGCAGTTCTTC
TRBV30,TRBJ2-7,few,NA,CAWSVGGEQYF,TGTGCCTGGTCCGTGGGGGGCGAGCAGTACTTC
TRBV28,TRBJ1-5,NA,NA,CASSYVDSNQPQHF,TGTGCCAGCAGTTATGTCGACAGCAATCAGCCCCAGCATTTT
TRBV20-1,TRBJ2-7,NA,NA,CSAREGGALEQYF,TGCAGTGCTAGAGAGGGCGGGGCCTTAGAGCAGTACTTC
TRBV7-4,TRBJ2-4,NA,NA,CASSMNRETKNIQYF,TGTGCCAGCAGCATGAACAGGGAAACCAAAAACATTCAGTACTTC
TRBV12-3/TRBV12-4,TRBJ2-1,NA,NA,CASLGVSSYNEQFF,TGTGCCAGCTTAGGGGTTAGCTCCTACAATGAGCAGTTCTTC
TRBV19,TRBJ1-2,NA,NA,CASSIVSDSYGYTF,TGTGCCAGTAGTATAGTATCGGATTCCTATGGCTACACCTTC
TRBV11-1,TRBJ2-7,large,NA,CASSLIGVGDEQYF,TGTGCCAGCAGCTTAATTGGCGTAGGAGACGAGCAGTACTTC
TRBV12-3/TRBV12-4,TRBJ2-1,few,NA,CASRTVQNEQFF,TGTGCCAGCAGGACGGTACAGAATGAGCAGTTCTTC
TRBV7-8,TRBJ2-7,many,TRBD1,CASSSDGTAYEQYF,TGTGCCAGCAGTTCGGACGGGACAGCCTACGAGCAGTACTTC
TRBV4-3,TRBJ1-4,NA,NA,CASSQDSGYGEKLFF,TGCGCCAGCAGCCAAGATTCGGGGTATGGTGAAAAACTGTTTTTT
TRBV10-3,TRBJ2-7,few,NA,CAISYDRSYEQYF,TGTGCCATCAGCTACGACAGGTCCTACGAGCAGTACTTC
TRBV7-8,TRBJ1-1,many,NA,CASSLAQAGNTEAFF,TGTGCCAGCAGCTTAGCGCAGGCAGGGAACACTGAAGCTTTCTTT
TRBV11-2,TRBJ2-5,NA,NA,CASSSEADQETQYF,TGTGCCAGCAGCTCAGAGGCGGACCAAGAGACCCAGTACTTC
TRBV27,TRBJ2-1,NA,TRBD2,CASSPPSGRATNEQFF,TGTGCCAGCAGCCCACCCAGCGGGAGGGCCACGAATGAGCAGTTCTTC
TRBV2,TRBJ2-5,NA,NA,CASSDSGEETQYF,TGTGCCAGCAGTGATAGTGGAGAAGAGACCCAGTACTTC
TRBV10-2,TRBJ2-3,many,NA,CASGLASTDTQYF,TGCGCCAGTGGACTGGCTAGCACAGATACGCAGTATTTT
TRBV7-9,TRBJ2-7,many,NA,CASGPGEVLYEQYF,TGTGCCAGCGGCCCAGGGGAGGTTCTCTACGAGCAGTACTTC